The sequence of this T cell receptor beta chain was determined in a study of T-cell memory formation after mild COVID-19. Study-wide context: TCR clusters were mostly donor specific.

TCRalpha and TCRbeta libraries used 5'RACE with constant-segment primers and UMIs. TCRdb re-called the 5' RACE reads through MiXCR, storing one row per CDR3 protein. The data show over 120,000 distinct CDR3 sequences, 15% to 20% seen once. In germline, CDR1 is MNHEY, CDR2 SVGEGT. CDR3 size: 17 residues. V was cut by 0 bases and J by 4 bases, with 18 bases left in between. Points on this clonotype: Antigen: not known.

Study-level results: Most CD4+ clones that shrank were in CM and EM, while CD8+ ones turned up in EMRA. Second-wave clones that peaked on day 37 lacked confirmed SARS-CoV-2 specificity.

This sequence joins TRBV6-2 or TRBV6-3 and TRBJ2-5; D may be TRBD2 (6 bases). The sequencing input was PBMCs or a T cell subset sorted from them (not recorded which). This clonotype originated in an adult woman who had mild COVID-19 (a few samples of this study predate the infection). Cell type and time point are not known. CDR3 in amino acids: CASSYSVGRLGGETQYF. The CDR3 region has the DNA TGTGCCAGCAGTTACTCCGTGGGGAGGCTTGGGGGAGAGACCCAGTACTTC.